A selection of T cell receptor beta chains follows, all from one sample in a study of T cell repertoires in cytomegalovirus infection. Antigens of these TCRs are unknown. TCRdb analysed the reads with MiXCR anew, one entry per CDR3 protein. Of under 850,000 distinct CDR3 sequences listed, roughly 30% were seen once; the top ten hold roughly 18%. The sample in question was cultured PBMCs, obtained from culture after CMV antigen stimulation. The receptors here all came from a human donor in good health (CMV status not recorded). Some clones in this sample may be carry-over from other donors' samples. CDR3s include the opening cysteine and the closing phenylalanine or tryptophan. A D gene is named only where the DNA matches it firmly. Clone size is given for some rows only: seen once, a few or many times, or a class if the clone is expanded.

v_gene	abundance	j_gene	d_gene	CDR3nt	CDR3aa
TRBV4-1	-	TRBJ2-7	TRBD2	TGCGCCAGCAGCCCTATAGCGGGGGACTCCTACGAGCAGTACTTC	CASSPIAGDSYEQYF
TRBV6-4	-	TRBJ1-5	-	TGTGCCAGCAGCACAAGTCTGAGGACCTATCAGCCCCAGCATTTT	CASSTSLRTYQPQHF
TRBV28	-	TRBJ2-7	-	TGTGCCAGCAGTTTCTCCGGGTTTCCCTCCTACGAGCAGTACTTC	CASSFSGFPSYEQYF
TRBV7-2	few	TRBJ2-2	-	TGTGCCAGCAGCTTACATATCGCCCTGGGCACCGGGGAGCTGTTTTTT	CASSLHIALGTGELFF
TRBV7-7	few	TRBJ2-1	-	TGTGCCAGCAGCCCCGGGGATCCCACCTACAATGAGCAGTTCTTC	CASSPGDPTYNEQFF
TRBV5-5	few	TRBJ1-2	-	TGTGCCAGCAGCCCATCGCGGGGCCAGGACTATGGCTACACCTTC	CASSPSRGQDYGYTF
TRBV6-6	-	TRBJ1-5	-	TGTGCCAGCAGCAGGGGTAGCAATCAGCCCCGGCATTTT	CASSRGSNQPRHF
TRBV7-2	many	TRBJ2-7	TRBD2	TGTGCCAGCAGCTTAGGGGCGGGAGTCTACGAGCAGTACTTC	CASSLGAGVYEQYF
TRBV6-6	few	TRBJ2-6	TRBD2	TGTGCCAGCAGAAAGCGGGGGGGCTCCGGGGCCAACGTCCTGACTTTC	CASRKRGGSGANVLTF
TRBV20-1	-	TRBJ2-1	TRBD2	TGCAGTGCTAGGGGCGTACAGCCAGGGACTAGCGGGGAGCAGTTCTTC	CSARGVQPGTSGEQFF
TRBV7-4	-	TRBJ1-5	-	TGTGCCAGCACCGACACCGATAGCAATCAGCACCAGCATTTT	CASTDTDSNQHQHF
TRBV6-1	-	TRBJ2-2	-	TGTGCCAGCACCCCAGGACGGACAGCTACCGGGGAGCTGTTTTTT	CASTPGRTATGELFF
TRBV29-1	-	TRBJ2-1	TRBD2	TGCAGCGTTGGGTTAGCGGGACGGGGCGTTGGGCAGTTCTTC	CSVGLAGRGVGQFF
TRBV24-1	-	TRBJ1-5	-	TGTGCCACCAGTGCTGACGGGACTTCGCTTTCATATCAGCCCCAGCATTTT	CATSADGTSLSYQPQHF
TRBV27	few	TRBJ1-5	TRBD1	TGTGCCAGCAGTGGGACAGGGTGGCCCTCTTACCGTCAGCCCCAGCATTTT	CASSGTGWPSYRQPQHF
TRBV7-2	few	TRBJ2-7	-	TGTGCCAGCAGACGCCTAGGGGGAGTATACGAGCAGTACTTC	CASRRLGGVYEQYF
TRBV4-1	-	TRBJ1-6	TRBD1	TGCGCCAGCAGTCTTCGGACAGGGGAGTTTTCACCCCTCCACTTT	CASSLRTGEFSPLHF
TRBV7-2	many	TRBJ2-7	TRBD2	TGTGCCAGCAGCTTAGGGCTAGCGGGAGGGGAGCAGTACTTC	CASSLGLAGGEQYF
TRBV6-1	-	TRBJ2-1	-	TGTGCCAGCAGAAAGACAGCCTCCTACAATGAGCAGTTCTTC	CASRKTASYNEQFF
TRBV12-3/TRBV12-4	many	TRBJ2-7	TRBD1	TGTGCCAGCAGCCAGAGGGGACAGGGAACCGAGCAGTACTTC	CASSQRGQGTEQYF
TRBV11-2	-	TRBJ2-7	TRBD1	TGTGCCAGCAGCTTAATCCCCCCCTGGACAGGGAGATCGGAGCAGTACTTC	CASSLIPPWTGRSEQYF
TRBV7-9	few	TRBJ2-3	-	TGTGCCAGCAGCTCAACCTCGACAGCCACAGATACGCAGTATTTT	CASSSTSTATDTQYF
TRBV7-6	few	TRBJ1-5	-	TGTGCCAGCAGCTTAGGGTCCGATCAGCCCCAGCATTTT	CASSLGSDQPQHF
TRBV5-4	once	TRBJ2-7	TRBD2	TGTGCCAGCAGCTCTGGAAGTAGCGGGATTGAAGAGCAGTACTTC	CASSSGSSGIEEQYF
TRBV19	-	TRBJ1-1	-	TGTGCCAGCCCGGCCGGAGGTGAAGCTTTCTTT	CASPAGGEAFF
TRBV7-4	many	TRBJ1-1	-	TGTGCCAGCAGCCCGCCTAGGAACACTGAAGCTTTCTTT	CASSPPRNTEAFF
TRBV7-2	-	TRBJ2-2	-	TGTGCCAGCAGCTTAGCGGGTTCGGCGGCGAACACCGGGGAGCTGTTTTTT	CASSLAGSAANTGELFF
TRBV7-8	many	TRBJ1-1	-	TGTGCCAGCAGCCCAGGGTCGGGCACTGAAGCTTTCTTT	CASSPGSGTEAFF
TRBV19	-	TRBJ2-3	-	TGTGCCAGTAGTACCCGGGACCTCACAGATACGCAGTATTTT	CASSTRDLTDTQYF
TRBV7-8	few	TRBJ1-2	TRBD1	TGTGCCAGCAGCCCAAACGGACAGGGAAACTATGGCTACACCTTC	CASSPNGQGNYGYTF
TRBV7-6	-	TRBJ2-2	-	TGTGCCAGCAGCTTACCGAGGGCCGGGGAGCTGTTTTTT	CASSLPRAGELFF
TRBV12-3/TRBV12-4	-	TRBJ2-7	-	TGTTCCAGCAGTAAACGACGGAGCTCCTACGAGCAGTACTTC	CSSSKRRSSYEQYF
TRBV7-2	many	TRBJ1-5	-	TGTGCCAGCAGCTCTCCGGGGGGACAGCCCCAGCATTTT	CASSSPGGQPQHF
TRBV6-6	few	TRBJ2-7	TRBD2	TGTGCCAGCACCACGAGGACTAGCGGGGCCTACGAGCAGTACTTC	CASTTRTSGAYEQYF
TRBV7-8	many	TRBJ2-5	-	TGTGCCAGCAGCCCCAACCGGGTTCTCCAAGAGACCCAGTACTTC	CASSPNRVLQETQYF
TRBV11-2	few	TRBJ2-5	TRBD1	TGTGCCAGCAGCCCTCTGACAGGGAAAGAGACCCAGTACTTC	CASSPLTGKETQYF
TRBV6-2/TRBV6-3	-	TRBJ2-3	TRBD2	TGTGCCAGCAGTTACCTGACTAGCGGGAGGGGAGATACGCAGTATTTT	CASSYLTSGRGDTQYF